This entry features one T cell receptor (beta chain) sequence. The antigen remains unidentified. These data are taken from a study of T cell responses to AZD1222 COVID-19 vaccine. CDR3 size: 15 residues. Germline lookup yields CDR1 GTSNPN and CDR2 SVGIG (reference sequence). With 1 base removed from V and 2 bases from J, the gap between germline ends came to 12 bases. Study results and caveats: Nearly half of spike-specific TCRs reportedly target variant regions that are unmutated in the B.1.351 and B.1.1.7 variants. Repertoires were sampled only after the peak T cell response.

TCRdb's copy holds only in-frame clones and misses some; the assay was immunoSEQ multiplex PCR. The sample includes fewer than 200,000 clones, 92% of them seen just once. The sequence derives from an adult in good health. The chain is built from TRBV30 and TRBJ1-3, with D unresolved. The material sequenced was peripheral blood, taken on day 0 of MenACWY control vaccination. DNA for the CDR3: TGTGCCTGGAGTGCGACGGCTCAGCCTGGAAACACCATATATTTT. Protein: CAWSATAQPGNTIYF.